The 23 T cell receptor beta chains given below trace back to one sample, sequenced in a study of cytomegalovirus exposure and HLA in healthy donors. The repertoire was sequenced with immunoSEQ multiplex PCR; TCRdb's copy has only in-frame clones and lacks some. Altogether a few hundred thousand clones are present, 86% being singletons, with the ten largest covering 0.8% to 0.85%. Source material: PBMCs. The origin of the receptors is a woman aged 18-29 years in good health and CMV-seronegative.

The chain uses TRBV27 and TRBJ2-7; TRBD2 might be the D (6 bases). CDR1 is MNHEY and CDR2 is SMNVEV in the germline V gene (reference sequence). The V gene lost 8 bases and the J gene lost 2 bases, with 19 bases spanning the gap. The CDR3 covers 15 residues. CDR3 nucleotides: TGTGCCAGCCGGGACTTCGGGGCCGGGACCTACGAGCAGTACTTC. Its protein is CASRDFGAGTYEQYF.

The rearrangement links TRBV19 to TRBJ2-2; D gene ambiguous. The V and J ends lost 3 bases and 4 bases respectively, with 15 bases between them. Germline CDR1 and CDR2: LNHDA and SQIVND (reference sequence). The CDR3 sequence is 16 residues long. CDR3 residues: CASSMRSMVSTGELFF. The CDR3 coding sequence is TGTGCCAGTAGTATGAGAAGTATGGTGAGCACCGGGGAGCTGTTTTTT.

The gene calls are TRBV27 and TRBJ2-1; 9 bases line up with TRBD2. The CDR3 is 17 residues long. CDR1 is MNHEY and CDR2 is SMNVEV in the germline V gene (reference sequence). Trimming at V came to 3 bases and at J to 7 bases, leaving 13 bases not matched to a gene. CDR3 residues: CASSFLAGSGRLNEQFF. The DNA for the CDR3 is TGTGCCAGCAGTTTCCTAGCGGGGAGCGGCAGATTGAATGAGCAGTTCTTC.

CDR3 DNA sequence: TGTGCCACATCTTCCGAGCTAGCGGGGGGGAACAATGAGCAGTTCTTC. Translated, it gives CATSSELAGGNNEQFF. The chain links TRBV2 to TRBJ2-1; 12 nucleotides align to TRBD2. The CDR3 is made up of 16 amino acids. The V and J ends lost 10 bases and 5 bases, in that order; junction bases with no gene match: 12. CDR1 and CDR2 from the germline V gene are SNHLY and FYNNEI.

V usage is TRBV28 and J usage is TRBJ2-1; TRBD2 might be the D (5 bases). The CDR3 runs 16 residues. Trimming left V 8 bases short and J 8 bases short, with 25 bases between. Germline V lookup: CDR1 MDHEN, CDR2 SYDVKM. The CDR3 is CASHSTGIEKPYEQFF. DNA for the CDR3: TGTGCCAGCCATTCTACCGGGATAGAAAAACCCTATGAGCAGTTCTTC.

The rearrangement uses TRBV9 and TRBJ2-1; D call uncertain. This CDR3 is 11 amino acids long. The V gene lost 4 bases and the J gene lost 16 bases, with 15 bases spanning the gap. Germline loops: CDR1 SGDLS, CDR2 YYNGEE. This CDR3 is CASSPHRVYFF. As DNA, the CDR3 is TGTGCCAGCAGCCCTCATCGAGTGTACTTCTTC.

This clone was seen a single time. The chain uses TRBV13 and TRBJ2-7; a possible D gene is TRBD1 (6 bases). The CDR3 contains 16 residues. Trimming shortened V by 4 bases and J by 1 base, and 17 bases separated the two germline ends. Per the germline V gene, CDR1 is PRHDT and CDR2 is FYEKMQ (reference sequence). The CDR3: CASSSGPGQPSYEQYF. The DNA of the CDR3 is TGTGCCAGCAGCTCGGGCCCCGGACAGCCATCCTACGAGCAGTACTTC. Filled out from reference TRBV13 and TRBJ2-7, the complete variable domain reads AAGVIQSPRHLIKEKRETATLKCYPIPRHDTVYWYQQGPGQDPQFLISFYEKMQSDKGSIPDRFSAQQFSDYHSELNMSSLELGDSALYFCASSSGPGQPSYEQYFGPGTRLTVT.

The chain couples TRBV11-2 to TRBJ1-2; 7 nucleotides line up with TRBD1. Germline-derived CDR1 and CDR2 are SGHAT and FQNNGV. This CDR3 is built from 14 residues. V gave up 5 bases and J gave up 2 bases; unmatched junction bases: 5. CDR3 sequence: CASSRTGQNYGYTF. DNA for the CDR3: TGTGCCAGCAGCCGCACGGGACAGAACTATGGCTACACCTTC.

The CDR3 reads CASSFASGSHYEQYF. Written as DNA, the CDR3 is TGTGCCAGCAGCTTCGCTAGCGGGAGTCACTACGAGCAGTACTTC. The chain couples TRBV13 to TRBJ2-7; 10 nucleotides align to TRBD2. In germline, CDR1 is PRHDT, CDR2 FYEKMQ (reference sequence). With 3 bases clipped from V and 3 bases from J, the junction kept 5 bases outside the gene matches. This CDR3 contains 15 residues.

V and J are TRBV11-2 and TRBJ2-7; TRBD1 might be the D (5 bases). Trimming stripped 1 base from V and 3 bases from J, with 7 bases between. The CDR3 covers 13 residues. CDR1 is SGHAT and CDR2 is FQNNGV in the germline V gene. CDR3 region: CASSLGQNYEQYF. The CDR3 coding sequence is TGTGCCAGCAGCTTAGGACAGAACTACGAGCAGTACTTC.

In its sample, this clone was seen a few times. The genes are TRBV27 and TRBJ1-1; no definite D call. The CDR3 spans 13 residues. Per germline, CDR1 MNHEY and CDR2 SMNVEV (reference sequence). With 1 base removed from V and 7 bases from J, the gap between germline ends came to 10 bases. CDR3 nucleotides: TGTGCCAGCAGTTTATTGTCTACCGGTGAAGCTTTCTTT. Protein sequence: CASSLLSTGEAFF.

In this sample, this clone turned up once. The V gene is TRBV11-1, the J gene TRBJ1-2; TRBD1 matches 7 bases. In germline, CDR1 is SGHAT, CDR2 FQDESV (reference sequence). The ends lost 5 bases at V and 4 bases at J; junction bases unmatched: 10. This CDR3 spans 15 amino acids. The CDR3 protein is CASSPQGTLRYGYTF. In DNA form, the CDR3 reads TGTGCCAGCAGCCCACAGGGGACACTTCGCTATGGCTACACCTTC.

The chain uses TRBV5-1 and TRBJ2-7; the match to TRBD2 covers 11 bases. CDR1 and CDR2 (germline): SGHRS, YFSETQ. V dropped 4 bases and J dropped 0; count of bases not matched to a gene: 12. This CDR3 has 18 residues. This CDR3 reads CASSRLARTSGSSYEQYF. DNA for the CDR3: TGCGCCAGCAGCCGCCTCGCCCGGACTAGCGGGTCCTCCTACGAGCAGTACTTC.

The rearrangement links TRBV11-2 to TRBJ1-6; no firm D call. Trimming removed 3 bases from V and 10 bases from J, with 7 bases in between. This CDR3 is built from 12 residues. Germline CDR1 reads SGHAT; CDR2 reads FQNNGV. In nucleotides, the CDR3 is TGTGCCAGCAGCTTTAGCGTGTCACCCCTCCACTTT. Protein sequence: CASSFSVSPLHF. Full variable domain (remainder filled in from reference TRBV11-2 and TRBJ1-6): EAGVAQSPRYKIIEKRQSVAFWCNPISGHATLYWYQQILGQGPKLLIQFQNNGVVDDSQLPKDRFSAERLKGVDSTLKIQPAKLEDSAVYLCASSFSVSPLHFGNGTRLTVT.

The chain combines TRBV7-9 with TRBJ2-7, with D possibly matching TRBD1 (6 bases). The germline V and J ends were trimmed by 1 base and 6 bases, with 16 bases remaining between them. The germline gives CDR1 SEHNR, CDR2 FQNEAQ (reference sequence). The CDR3 is made up of 15 amino acids. This CDR3 is CASSLVEMGASEQYF. The CDR3 nucleotides are TGTGCCAGCAGCTTAGTCGAAATGGGGGCAAGCGAGCAGTACTTC.

V is TRBV28 and J is TRBJ1-5; D gene uncertain. V was shortened by 5 bases and J by 5 bases, with 13 bases between the two germline ends. There are 14 residues in the CDR3. In germline, CDR1 is MDHEN, CDR2 SYDVKM. The CDR3 nucleotides are TGTGCCAGCAGTCCTCAGGTTCGCGATCAGCCCCAGCATTTT. It codes for CASSPQVRDQPQHF.

CDR3 amino acids: CASSLLQDTEAFF. CDR3 nucleotide sequence: TGTGCCAGCAGTCTACTGCAGGACACTGAAGCTTTCTTT. The chain is built from TRBV6-5 and TRBJ1-1; the D is unclear. In germline, CDR1 is MNHEY, CDR2 SVGAGI. CDR3 size: 13 residues. V lost 5 bases and J 3 bases, leaving 10 bases between the germline ends.

The V and J genes are TRBV6-1 and TRBJ1-5, with a possible D match to TRBD1 (6 bases). V lost 7 bases to trimming and J lost 7 bases, with 20 bases between them. The CDR3 totals 15 residues. From germline, CDR1 is MNHNS and CDR2 SASEGT. The CDR3 here is CASNLRPQGGQPQHF. CDR3 sequence (DNA): TGTGCCAGCAATCTGCGCCCACAGGGTGGCCAGCCCCAGCATTTT.

This chain connects TRBV27 to TRBJ1-1, with D possibly TRBD1 on 5 matching bases. The CDR3 spans 15 residues. The germline CDR1 and CDR2 sequences are MNHEY and SMNVEV (reference sequence). The V end was cut by 5 bases, the J end by 0 bases, with 13 bases between. The CDR3 region is CASSVQGHLNTEAFF. CDR3 nucleotide sequence: TGTGCCAGCAGTGTTCAGGGCCACTTGAACACTGAAGCTTTCTTT.

This clone was observed a single time. The chain uses TRBV9 and TRBJ2-3; D unclear. Germline assignment: CDR1 SGDLS and CDR2 YYNGEE. Between the trimmed V and J ends, which lost 0 bases and 1 base, there was a span of 3 bases. This CDR3 is built from 13 residues. CDR3: CASSVVGTDTQYF. The CDR3 nucleotides are TGTGCCAGCAGCGTAGTCGGCACAGATACGCAGTATTTT.

This clone was seen only a few times. This rearrangement joins TRBV2 to TRBJ2-1; D gene unclear. This CDR3 has 13 amino acids. V was clipped by 6 bases and J by 4 bases, with 10 bases between them. Germline-derived CDR1 and CDR2 are SNHLY and FYNNEI. The CDR3 spells CASSWLRYNEQFF. The DNA for the CDR3 is TGTGCCAGCAGCTGGCTGAGGTACAATGAGCAGTTCTTC.

This chain joins TRBV4-1 and TRBJ1-5; D might be TRBD1 (6 bases). CDR1 and CDR2 (germline): MGHRA, YSYEKL. The CDR3 sequence is 16 residues long. V dropped 5 bases and J dropped 1 base, with 15 bases sitting between them. CDR3 sequence reads: CASSYRTELSNQPQHF. CDR3 nucleotide sequence: TGCGCCAGCAGCTACCGGACAGAGTTGAGCAATCAGCCCCAGCATTTT.

A note on this clone: The same CDR3 can be traced to other DNA sequences in this sample. V is TRBV27 and J is TRBJ2-7, with no clear D. Germline values: CDR1 MNHEY, CDR2 SMNVEV (reference sequence). This CDR3 region has 13 residues. The V end lost 2 bases, the J end lost 1 base, and 6 bases lay between the germline ends. DNA of the CDR3: TGTGCCAGCAGTTTAGGCAGGTCCTACGAGCAGTACTTC. This encodes CASSLGRSYEQYF.